This T cell receptor (beta chain) was documented in a study of cytomegalovirus exposure and HLA in healthy donors. Study overall: In an early release, HLA-typed donors contributed tens of millions of unique TCR sequences.

All donors participated as healthy donors of bone marrow. Likely unrecorded immune exposures existed in these nominally healthy donors. A word on this clone: Antigen specificity is unknown.

Regarding the study as a whole: As a later analysis showed, a missense DCLRE1C variant was linked to trimming of TCR beta V- and J-genes.

Primers for the PCR totalled 60 Vbeta and 13 Jbeta. Profiled with immunoSEQ multiplex PCR; TCRdb holds only in-frame clones, not every one. The repertoire has around 130,000 clones, around 8.5% of them found once; the top ten carry 5% to 7%. Trimming pared 5 bases from V and 4 bases from J, leaving 20 bases between. The CDR3 is made up of 16 amino acids. Germline values: CDR1 SGHVS, CDR2 FNYEAQ. V is TRBV7-6 and J is TRBJ1-2, with D hard to call. The sample taken for sequencing was PBMCs. This TCR came from a middle-aged man in good health and CMV-seronegative. CDR3 residues: CASSHRIGGNVYGYTF. The CDR3 DNA reads TGTGCCAGCAGCCATAGAATAGGCGGAAATGTCTATGGCTACACCTTC.